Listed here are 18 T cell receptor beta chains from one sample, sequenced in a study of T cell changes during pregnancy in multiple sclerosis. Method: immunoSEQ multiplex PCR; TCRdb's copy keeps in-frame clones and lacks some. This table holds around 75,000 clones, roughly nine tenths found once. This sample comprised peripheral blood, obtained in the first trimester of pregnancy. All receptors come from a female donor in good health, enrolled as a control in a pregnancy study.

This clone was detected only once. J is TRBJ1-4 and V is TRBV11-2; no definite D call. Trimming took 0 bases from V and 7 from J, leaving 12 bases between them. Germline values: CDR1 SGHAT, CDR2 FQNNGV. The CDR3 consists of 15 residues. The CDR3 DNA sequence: TGTGCCAGCAGCTTAGATCAGGCGTCTGCTGAAAAACTGTTTTTT. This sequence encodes CASSLDQASAEKLFF. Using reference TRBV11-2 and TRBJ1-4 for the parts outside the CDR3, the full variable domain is EAGVAQSPRYKIIEKRQSVAFWCNPISGHATLYWYQQILGQGPKLLIQFQNNGVVDDSQLPKDRFSAERLKGVDSTLKIQPAKLEDSAVYLCASSLDQASAEKLFFGSGTQLSVL.

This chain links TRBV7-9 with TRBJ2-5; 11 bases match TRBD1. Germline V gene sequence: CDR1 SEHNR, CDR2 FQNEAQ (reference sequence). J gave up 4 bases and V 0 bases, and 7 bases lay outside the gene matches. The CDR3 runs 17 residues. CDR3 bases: TGTGCCAGCAGCTTAGCGGATTGGACAGGGGGCTCAGAGACCCAGTACTTC. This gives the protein CASSLADWTGGSETQYF.

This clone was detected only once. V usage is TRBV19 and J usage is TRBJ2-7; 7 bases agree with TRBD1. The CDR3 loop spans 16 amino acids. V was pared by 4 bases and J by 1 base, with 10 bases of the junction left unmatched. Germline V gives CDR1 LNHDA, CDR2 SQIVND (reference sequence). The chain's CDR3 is CASSTLGTVSSYEQYF. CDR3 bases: TGTGCCAGTAGTACCCTGGGGACAGTATCTTCCTACGAGCAGTACTTC.

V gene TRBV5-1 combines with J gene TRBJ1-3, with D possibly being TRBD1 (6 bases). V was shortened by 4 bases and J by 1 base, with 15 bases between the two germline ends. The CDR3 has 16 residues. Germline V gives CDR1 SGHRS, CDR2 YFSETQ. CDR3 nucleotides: TGCGCCAGCAGCCGTGGACAGTTAAGATCTGGAAACACCATATATTTT. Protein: CASSRGQLRSGNTIYF.

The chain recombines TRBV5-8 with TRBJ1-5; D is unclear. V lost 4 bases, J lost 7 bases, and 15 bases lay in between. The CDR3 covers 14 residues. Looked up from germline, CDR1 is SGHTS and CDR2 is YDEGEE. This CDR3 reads CASSRGLVVQPQHF. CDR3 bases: TGTGCCAGCAGCCGTGGTTTGGTAGTGCAGCCCCAGCATTTT.

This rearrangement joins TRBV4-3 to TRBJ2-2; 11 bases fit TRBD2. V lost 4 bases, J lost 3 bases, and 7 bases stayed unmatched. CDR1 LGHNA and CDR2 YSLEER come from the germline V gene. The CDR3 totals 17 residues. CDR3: CASSLGTSGIYTGELFF. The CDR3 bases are TGCGCCAGCAGCCTAGGGACTAGCGGAATATACACCGGGGAGCTGTTTTTT.

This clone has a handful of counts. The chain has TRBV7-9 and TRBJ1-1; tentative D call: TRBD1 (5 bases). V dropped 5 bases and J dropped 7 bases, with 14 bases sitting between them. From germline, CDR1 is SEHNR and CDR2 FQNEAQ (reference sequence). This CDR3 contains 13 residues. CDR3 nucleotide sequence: TGTGCCAGCAGCCTAAATCTCGACAGTGAAGCTTTCTTT. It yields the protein CASSLNLDSEAFF.

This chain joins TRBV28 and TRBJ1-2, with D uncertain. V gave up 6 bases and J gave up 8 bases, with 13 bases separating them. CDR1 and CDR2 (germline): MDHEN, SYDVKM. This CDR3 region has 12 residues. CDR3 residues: CASSLGVFGYTF. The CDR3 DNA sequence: TGTGCCAGCAGCCTCGGGGTCTTCGGCTACACCTTC.

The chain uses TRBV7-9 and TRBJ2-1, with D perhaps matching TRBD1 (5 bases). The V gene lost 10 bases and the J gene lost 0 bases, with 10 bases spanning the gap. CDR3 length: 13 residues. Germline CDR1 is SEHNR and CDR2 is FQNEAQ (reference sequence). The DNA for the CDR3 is TGTGCCACCAGGGCAGGCTCCTACAATGAGCAGTTCTTC. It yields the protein CATRAGSYNEQFF.

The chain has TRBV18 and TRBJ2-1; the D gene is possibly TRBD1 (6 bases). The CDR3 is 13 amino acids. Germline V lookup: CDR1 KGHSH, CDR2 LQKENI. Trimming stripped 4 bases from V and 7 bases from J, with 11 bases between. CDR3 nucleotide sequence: TGTGCCAGCTCACTAGGACAGCTGAATGAGCAGTTCTTC. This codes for CASSLGQLNEQFF.

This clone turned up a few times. The CDR3 loop reads CASSEGGGSPLHF. The CDR3 DNA follows: TGTGCCAGCAGTGAAGGGGGCGGTTCACCCCTCCACTTT. This rearrangement joins TRBV6-4 to TRBJ1-6, with TRBD1 matching 7 bases. The CDR3 runs to 13 residues. Unmatched junction bases numbered 2, after V lost 3 bases and J lost 9 bases. Germline-derived CDR1 and CDR2 are MRHNA and SNTAGT.

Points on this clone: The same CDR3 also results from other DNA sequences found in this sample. The CDR3: CASSSPGTGGYEQYF. CDR3 bases: TGTGCCAGCAGTTCCCCCGGGACAGGGGGCTACGAGCAGTACTTC. The V gene is TRBV28, the J gene TRBJ2-7; 11 positions match TRBD1. Losses at the gene ends were 4 bases for V and 3 bases for J; bases not matched to a gene: 5. The V gene's germline CDR1 is MDHEN and CDR2 SYDVKM. CDR3 length: 15 amino acids.

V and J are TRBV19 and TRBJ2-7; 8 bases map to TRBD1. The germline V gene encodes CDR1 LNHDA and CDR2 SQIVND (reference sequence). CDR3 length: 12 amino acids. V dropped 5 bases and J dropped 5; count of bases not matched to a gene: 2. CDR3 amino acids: CASSQGANEQYF. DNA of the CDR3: TGTGCCAGTAGTCAGGGGGCGAACGAGCAGTACTTC.

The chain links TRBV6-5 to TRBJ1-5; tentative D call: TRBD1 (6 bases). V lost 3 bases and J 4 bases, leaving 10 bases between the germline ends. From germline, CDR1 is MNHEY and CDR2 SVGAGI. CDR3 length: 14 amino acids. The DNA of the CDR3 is TGTGCCAGCAGTTATGGGGGCTATAATCAGCCCCAGCATTTT. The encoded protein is CASSYGGYNQPQHF.

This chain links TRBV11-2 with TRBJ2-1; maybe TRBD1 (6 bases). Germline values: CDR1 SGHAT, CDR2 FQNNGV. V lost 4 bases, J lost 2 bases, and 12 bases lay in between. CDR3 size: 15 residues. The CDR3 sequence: CASSSPRTAYNEQFF. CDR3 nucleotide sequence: TGTGCCAGCAGCTCCCCCCGGACAGCCTACAATGAGCAGTTCTTC.

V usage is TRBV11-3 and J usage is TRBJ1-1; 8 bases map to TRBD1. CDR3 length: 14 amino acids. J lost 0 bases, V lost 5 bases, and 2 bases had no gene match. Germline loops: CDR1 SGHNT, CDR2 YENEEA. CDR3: CASSRQGLNTEAFF. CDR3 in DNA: TGTGCCAGCAGCCGACAGGGGCTGAACACTGAAGCTTTCTTT. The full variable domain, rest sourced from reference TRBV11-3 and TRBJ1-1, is EAGVVQSPRYKIIEKKQPVAFWCNPISGHNTLYWYLQNLGQGPELLIRYENEEAVDDSQLPKDRFSAERLKGVDSTLKIQPAELGDSAVYLCASSRQGLNTEAFFGQGTRLTVV.

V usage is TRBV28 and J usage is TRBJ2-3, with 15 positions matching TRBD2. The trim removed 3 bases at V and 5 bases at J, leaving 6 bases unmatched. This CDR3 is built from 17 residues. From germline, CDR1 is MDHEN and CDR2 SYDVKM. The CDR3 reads CASSLGGLAGGGDTQYF. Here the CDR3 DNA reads TGTGCCAGCAGTTTGGGGGGACTAGCGGGAGGTGGAGATACGCAGTATTTT.

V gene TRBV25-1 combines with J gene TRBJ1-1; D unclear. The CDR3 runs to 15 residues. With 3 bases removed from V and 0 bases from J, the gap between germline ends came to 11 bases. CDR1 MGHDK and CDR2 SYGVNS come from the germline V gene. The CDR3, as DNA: TGTGCCAGCAGTGAGGCGGGGATGGTGAACACTGAAGCTTTCTTT. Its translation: CASSEAGMVNTEAFF. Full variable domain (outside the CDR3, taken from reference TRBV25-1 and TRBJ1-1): EADIYQTPRYLVIGTGKKITLECSQTMGHDKMYWYQQDPGMELHLIHYSYGVNSTEKGDLSSESTVSRIRTEHFPLTLESARPSHTSQYLCASSEAGMVNTEAFFGQGTRLTVV.